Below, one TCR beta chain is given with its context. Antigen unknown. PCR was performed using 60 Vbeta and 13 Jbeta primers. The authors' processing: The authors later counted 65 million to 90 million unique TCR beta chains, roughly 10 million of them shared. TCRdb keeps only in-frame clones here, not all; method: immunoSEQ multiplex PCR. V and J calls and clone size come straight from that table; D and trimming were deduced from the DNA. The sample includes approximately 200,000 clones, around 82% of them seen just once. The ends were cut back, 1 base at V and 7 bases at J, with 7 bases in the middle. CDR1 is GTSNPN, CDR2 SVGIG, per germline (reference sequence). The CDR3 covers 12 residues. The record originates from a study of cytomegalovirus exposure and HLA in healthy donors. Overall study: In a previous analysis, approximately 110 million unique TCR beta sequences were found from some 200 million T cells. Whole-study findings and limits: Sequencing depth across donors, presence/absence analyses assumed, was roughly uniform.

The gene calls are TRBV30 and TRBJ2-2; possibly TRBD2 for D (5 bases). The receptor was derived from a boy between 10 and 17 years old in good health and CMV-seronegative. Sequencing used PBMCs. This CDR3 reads CAWSAGNGELFF. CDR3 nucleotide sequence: TGTGCCTGGAGTGCGGGAAACGGGGAGCTGTTTTTT.